This TCR beta chain was found in a study of regulatory T cells in long-lasting Graves disease. General study results and limits: Newly diagnosed patients had higher TCR diversity than persistent Graves' patients did. Relative to new patients (roughly 900), persistent patients exhibited greater sharing of public clonotypes (about 3,000).

CDR1 and CDR2 (germline): GTSNPN, SVGIG (reference sequence). The CDR3 is 11 residues long. The ends were cut back, 8 bases at V and 2 bases at J, with 9 bases in the middle. Researchers made TCR beta libraries by using iRepertoire HTBI primers and running Arm-PCR on CDR3 regions. Study processing details: The samples yielded 62 TRBV and 14 to 15 TRBJ segments. TCRdb re-derived calls from the multiplex PCR reads in MiXCR, one entry per CDR3 protein. These V and J calls originate from TCRdb's pipeline instead of the authors' own analysis. The sample shows a few hundred thousand distinct CDR3 sequences, 23% of them seen only once. There are a few counts of this clonotype. Its antigen is unidentified. This sample's time point: persistent/refractory GD, antithyroid drugs over 5 years with positive TRAb. The TCR library was made from RNA extracted from PBMCs.

Sequenced here: peripheral blood mononuclear cells (PBMCs), sampled when the disease was refractory, from a patient treated with antithyroid drugs. The chain combines TRBV30 with TRBJ1-2; D is perhaps TRBD1 (6 bases). This receptor was identified in a female donor with Graves disease. The CDR3 DNA reads as TGTGCCATAGGGGGGAACTATGGCTACACCTTC. Residues: CAIGGNYGYTF.